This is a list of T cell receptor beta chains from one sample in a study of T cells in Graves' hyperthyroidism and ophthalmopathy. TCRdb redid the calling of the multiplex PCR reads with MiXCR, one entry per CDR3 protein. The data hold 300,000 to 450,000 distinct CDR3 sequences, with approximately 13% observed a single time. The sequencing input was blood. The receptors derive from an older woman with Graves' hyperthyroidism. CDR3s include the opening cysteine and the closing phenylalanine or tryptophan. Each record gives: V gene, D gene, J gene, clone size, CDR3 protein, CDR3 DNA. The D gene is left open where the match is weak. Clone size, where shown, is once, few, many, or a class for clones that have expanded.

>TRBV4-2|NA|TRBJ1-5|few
CASSQGGYSNQPQHF
TGTGCCAGCAGCCAAGGTGGATATAGCAATCAGCCCCAGCATTTT
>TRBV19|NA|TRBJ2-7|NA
CASSNQGNHNEQYF
TGTGCCAGTAGTAATCAGGGGAATCACAATGAGCAGTACTTC
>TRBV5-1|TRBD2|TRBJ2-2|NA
CASSLASGRANTGELFF
TGCGCCAGCAGCTTGGCTAGCGGGAGGGCGAACACCGGGGAGCTGTTTTTT
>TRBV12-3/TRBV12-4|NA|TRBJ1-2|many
CASSLQGRTGYTF
TGTGCCAGCAGTTTACAGGGGCGCACAGGCTACACCTTC
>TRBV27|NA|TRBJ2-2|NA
CASYGTGELFF
TGTGCCAGCTACGGCACCGGGGAGCTGTTTTTT
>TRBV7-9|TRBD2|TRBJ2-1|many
CASSTRLAASNEQFF
TGTGCCAGCAGCACGCGACTAGCAGCGTCAAATGAGCAGTTCTTC
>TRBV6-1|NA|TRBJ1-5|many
CASSESNSNQPQHF
TGTGCCAGCAGTGAATCAAATTCCAATCAGCCCCAGCATTTT
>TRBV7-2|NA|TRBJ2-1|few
CASSSGLTRWGEQFF
TGTGCCAGCAGCTCCGGACTTACCAGGTGGGGTGAGCAGTTCTTC
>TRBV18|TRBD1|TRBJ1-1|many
CASSQGQGANTEAFF
TGTGCCAGCTCACAGGGACAGGGGGCGAACACTGAAGCTTTCTTT
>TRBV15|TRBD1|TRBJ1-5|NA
CATSRESGTGNQPQHF
TGTGCCACCAGCAGAGAGTCCGGGACAGGGAATCAGCCCCAGCATTTT
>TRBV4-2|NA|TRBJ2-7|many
CASSQDQGREQYF
TGTGCCAGCAGCCAAGATCAGGGCCGCGAGCAGTACTTC
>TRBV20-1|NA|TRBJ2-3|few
CSARAVGTPNGDTQYF
TGCAGTGCTAGAGCGGTCGGGACTCCTAATGGAGATACGCAGTATTTT
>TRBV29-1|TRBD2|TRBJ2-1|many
CSVVMGGEQFF
TGCAGCGTTGTTATGGGGGGGGAGCAGTTCTTC
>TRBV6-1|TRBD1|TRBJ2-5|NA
CASSTGAKTQYF
TGTGCCAGCTCGACAGGGGCCAAGACCCAGTACTTC
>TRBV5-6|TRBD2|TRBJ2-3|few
CASSWGLAGVADTQYF
TGTGCCAGCAGCTGGGGACTAGCGGGCGTCGCAGATACGCAGTATTTT
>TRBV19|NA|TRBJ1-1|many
CASSGRQFGEAFF
TGTGCCAGTAGTGGCCGACAGTTCGGTGAAGCTTTCTTT
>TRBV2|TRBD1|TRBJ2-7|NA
CASRLRTGSSYEQYF
TGTGCCAGCAGGCTCAGGACAGGAAGCTCCTACGAGCAGTACTTC
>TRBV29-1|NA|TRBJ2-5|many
CSVDVGEGSETQYF
TGCAGCGTTGACGTCGGTGAGGGTTCAGAGACCCAGTACTTC
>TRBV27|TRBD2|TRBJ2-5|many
CASSGGLADPGGETQYF
TGTGCCAGCAGTGGGGGACTAGCGGATCCCGGGGGAGAGACCCAGTACTTC
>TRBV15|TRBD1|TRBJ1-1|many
CATSTRTGDDTEAFF
TGTGCCACCAGCACCCGGACAGGGGACGACACTGAAGCTTTCTTT
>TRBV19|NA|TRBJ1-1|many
CASSIPHRDPNTEAFF
TGTGCCAGTAGTATACCCCACAGGGATCCGAACACTGAAGCTTTCTTT
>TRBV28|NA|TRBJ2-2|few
CASRPGGSLRGLFF
TGTGCCAGCAGACCAGGGGGGAGCCTCAGGGGACTGTTTTTT
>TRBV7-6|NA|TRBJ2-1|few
CASSLRRNVVADSYNEQFF
TGTGCCAGCAGCCTGCGGAGGAATGTGGTAGCAGACTCCTACAATGAGCAGTTCTTC
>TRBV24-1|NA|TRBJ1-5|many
CATSDSRGYSNQPQHF
TGTGCCACCAGTGATTCAAGGGGTTATAGCAATCAGCCCCAGCATTTT